The 20 T cell receptor beta chains in this list originate from one sample, sequenced in a study of response to subunit inactivated influenza vaccine (dated by TCRdb to 2016 to 2019). To prepare the library, RT-PCR was applied. Instrument used: Illumina HiSeq 2500. TCRdb reprocessed the public reads (quality trimming at Q25 with fastp, clone calling with MiXCR) and kept in-frame beta chains. Merged by CDR3 protein, the rows form single entries marked with the most common genes and DNA. The sample profile shows about 700,000 distinct CDR3 sequences; about 15% of them were found once. 6% to 8% of the sample is in the top ten clones. Material: PBMCs from blood, obtained approximately 15 days before vaccination. The receptors derive from a man in his fifties who received an inactivated influenza vaccine. Donor details come from another sample of the same person, matched by shared clones.

This clonotype was picked up a small number of times. The chain employs TRBV20-1 and TRBJ1-1, with a possible D match to TRBD1 (6 bases). This CDR3 is built from 10 residues. Germline CDR1 reads DFQATT; CDR2 reads SNEGSKA (reference sequence). CDR3 DNA: TGCACTACAGGGTCGGTTGAAGCTTTCTTT. Its translation is CTTGSVEAFF.

This clonotype was observed at least ten times. The rearrangement joins TRBV28 to TRBJ2-3; TRBD2 aligns across 7 bases. CDR1 and CDR2 from the germline V gene are MDHEN and SYDVKM. After removal of 5 bases from V and 0 bases from J, the junction contained 11 bases not matched to a gene. The CDR3 is made up of 17 amino acids. The CDR3 DNA reads TGTGCCAGCAGTACAGCGGGGAGGGTGGGAAGCACAGATACGCAGTATTTT. This codes for CASSTAGRVGSTDTQYF.

This clonotype has more than one count but fewer than ten. This chain links TRBV6-2 or TRBV6-3 with TRBJ2-1, with 10 bases lining up with TRBD1. V dropped 5 bases and J dropped 7; count of bases not matched to a gene: 8. The CDR3 is made up of 15 amino acids. CDR1 is MNHEY and CDR2 is SVGEGT in the germline V gene. CDR3: CASSRRQGARNEQFF. CDR3 DNA: TGTGCCAGCAGTCGGCGACAGGGGGCGCGTAATGAGCAGTTCTTC.

This clonotype has only a few counts. The V gene is TRBV5-1, the J gene TRBJ2-1, with 8 bases fitting TRBD2. CDR1 and CDR2 (germline): SGHRS, YFSETQ. The CDR3 has 15 residues. J gave up 5 bases and V 2 bases, and 6 bases lay outside the gene matches. The CDR3 loop reads CASSLAGETHNEQFF. The CDR3 nucleotides read TGCGCCAGCAGCTTAGCGGGGGAGACCCACAATGAGCAGTTCTTC.

This clonotype has only a few counts. The CDR3 DNA follows: TGTGCCACCAGTGGCCGGAACACCGGGGAGCTGTTTTTT. This sequence encodes CATSGRNTGELFF. The V and J genes are TRBV24-1 and TRBJ2-2; D unclear. Germline loops: CDR1 KGHDR, CDR2 SFDVKD. V was pared by 5 bases and J by 1 base, with 4 bases between. The CDR3 extends over 13 amino acids.

The rearrangement joins TRBV3-1 to TRBJ1-5, with 11 bases matching TRBD1. Unmatched junction bases numbered 20, after V lost 11 bases and J lost 8 bases. The CDR3 consists of 17 residues. Germline V lookup: CDR1 LGHDT, CDR2 YNNKEL (reference sequence). The CDR3 DNA reads as TGTGCCTTCAGTTTAGCGGCCGGGACAGGGGGTTCTGAGCCCCAGCATTTT. Amino acids: CAFSLAAGTGGSEPQHF.

The J gene is TRBJ1-4, the V gene TRBV7-9, with D maybe TRBD1 (5 bases). The germline V gene has CDR1 SEHNR and CDR2 FQNEAQ (reference sequence). Trimming left V 2 bases short and J 14 bases short, with 9 bases between. This CDR3 region has 11 residues. The CDR3 DNA reads as TGTGCCAGCAGCTTATCAGGGAGGCTGTTTTTT. It yields the protein CASSLSGRLFF. The full variable domain, its missing parts supplied by reference TRBV7-9 and TRBJ1-4, is DTGVSQNPRHKITKRGQNVTFRCDPISEHNRLYWYRQTLGQGPEFLTYFQNEAQLEKSRLLSDRFSAERPKGSFSTLEIQRTEQGDSAMYLCASSLSGRLFFGSGTQLSVL.

In this sample, this clonotype turned up a few times. This chain uses TRBV21-1 with TRBJ2-6. TRBV21-1 is deemed a pseudogene. The CDR3 runs 17 residues. This chain's CDR3 is CASSKRTESSGANVLTF. Written as DNA, the CDR3 is TGTGCCAGCAGCAAACGGACGGAGAGCTCTGGGGCCAACGTCCTGACTTTC.

This clonotype was detected a few times. The chain employs TRBV10-3 and TRBJ2-6, with 8 nucleotides matching TRBD2. Germline V gene lookup returns CDR1 ENHRY and CDR2 SYGVKD. This CDR3 spans 16 amino acids. The ends lost 11 bases at V and 1 base at J; junction bases unmatched: 10. CDR3 sequence (DNA): TGTGCCGCCCTTGGTAGCGGGGTATCTGGGGCCAACGTCCTGACTTTC. Translating gives CAALGSGVSGANVLTF.

The sample holds a few counts of this clonotype. V usage is TRBV27 and J usage is TRBJ1-5, with 8 bases fitting TRBD1. This CDR3 is 15 amino acids long. Germline CDR1 and CDR2: MNHEY and SMNVEV (reference sequence). With V trimmed by 0 bases and J by 4 bases, 2 bases remained unmatched. CDR3 in amino acids: CASSLSRDRNQPQHF. The CDR3 DNA reads TGTGCCAGCAGTTTATCAAGGGACAGGAATCAGCCCCAGCATTTT.

In its sample, this clonotype was seen many times. The gene calls are TRBV10-3 and TRBJ2-1; D unresolved. The germline CDR1 and CDR2 sequences are ENHRY and SYGVKD. This CDR3 is built from 12 residues. V lost 1 base to trimming and J lost 7 bases, with 5 bases between them. The CDR3 nucleotides are TGTGCCATCAGTGAGTTGGCAAATGAGCAGTTCTTC. Its protein is CAISELANEQFF.

This rearrangement joins TRBV2 to TRBJ2-1; D remains ambiguous. Germline-derived CDR1 and CDR2 are SNHLY and FYNNEI. The CDR3 runs 14 residues. The V and J ends lost 8 bases and 6 bases respectively, with 17 bases between them. The CDR3, as DNA: TGTGCCAGCGCATTCGGATCTACACCCAATGAGCAGTTCTTC. Amino acid sequence: CASAFGSTPNEQFF.

Turning to this clonotype: The junction and the germline gene differ at one end; a read error may be behind it. The chain carries TRBV4-2 and TRBJ2-5, with D perhaps matching TRBD1 (6 bases). The CDR3 totals 17 residues. Germline CDR1 reads LGHNA; CDR2 reads YNFKEQ. The CDR3 loop is CASTQDPNRAGSETQYF. CDR3 DNA sequence: TGTGCCAGCACCCAAGATCCTAACAGGGCCGGTTCGGAGACCCAGTACTTC.

The chain links TRBV6-2 or TRBV6-3 to TRBJ2-2; 8 bases match TRBD1. Germline lookup yields CDR1 MNHEY and CDR2 SVGEGT. V dropped 1 base and J dropped 2; count of bases not matched to a gene: 3. CDR3 size: 16 residues. The CDR3 DNA reads as TGTGCCAGCAGTTACTTCAGGGGGCCCAACACCGGGGAGCTGTTTTTT. This sequence encodes CASSYFRGPNTGELFF.

The sample holds a few counts of this clonotype. The gene calls are TRBV20-1 and TRBJ2-7, with 7 bases fitting TRBD1. The germline CDR1 and CDR2 sequences are DFQATT and SNEGSKA (reference sequence). V shed 5 bases and J 2 bases; nucleotides not matched to a gene: 9. CDR3 length: 14 residues. In DNA form, the CDR3 reads TGCAGTGCTCAAAGGGGGCTCGGACCCTACGAGCAGTACTTC. Protein product: CSAQRGLGPYEQYF.

The rearrangement joins TRBV12-3 or TRBV12-4 to TRBJ2-7; D may be TRBD1 (5 bases). This CDR3 spans 14 amino acids. The V and J ends lost 4 bases and 6 bases respectively, with 16 bases between them. CDR3 sequence: CASSSKATVSEQYF. The CDR3, as DNA: TGTGCCAGCAGTTCCAAAGCGACAGTCAGCGAGCAGTACTTC.

This clonotype has just a few counts. The chain carries TRBV28 and TRBJ2-1, with a possible D match to TRBD2 (5 bases). The germline V gene encodes CDR1 MDHEN and CDR2 SYDVKM. V was trimmed by 2 bases and J by 10 bases, leaving 21 bases between them. The CDR3 consists of 16 residues. Here the CDR3 reads CASSLRADLPGAEQFF. The CDR3 nucleotides are TGTGCCAGCAGTTTACGAGCGGACCTGCCTGGCGCGGAGCAGTTCTTC.

The chain carries TRBV20-1 and TRBJ2-5; D remains ambiguous. Trimming removed 0 bases at V and 4 bases at J, with 9 bases between. The germline CDR1 and CDR2 sequences are DFQATT and SNEGSKA (reference sequence). This CDR3 has 13 residues. CDR3 sequence: CSARDWAVETQYF. The DNA of the CDR3 is TGCAGTGCTAGAGATTGGGCGGTAGAGACCCAGTACTTC.

The sample holds a few counts of this clonotype. Written as DNA, the CDR3 is TGTGCCAGCAGCCCCGACAGGGGTCGAGTTCCCTACGAGCAGTACTTC. It codes for CASSPDRGRVPYEQYF. J is TRBJ2-7 and V is TRBV6-1, with TRBD1 matching 8 bases. Germline CDR1 MNHNS, CDR2 SASEGT. The CDR3 contains 16 residues. Trimming removed 6 bases from V and 2 bases from J; junction bases left unmatched: 12.

This clonotype has just a few counts. The chain carries TRBV4-3 and TRBJ2-3; 12 positions agree with TRBD2. The CDR3 extends over 18 amino acids. The V gene's germline CDR1 is LGHNA and CDR2 YSLEER. The ends lost 0 bases at V and 2 bases at J; junction bases unmatched: 6. CDR3: CASSQDIGTSGYTDTQYF. The CDR3 DNA reads as TGCGCCAGCAGCCAAGATATCGGGACTAGCGGGTACACAGATACGCAGTATTTT.